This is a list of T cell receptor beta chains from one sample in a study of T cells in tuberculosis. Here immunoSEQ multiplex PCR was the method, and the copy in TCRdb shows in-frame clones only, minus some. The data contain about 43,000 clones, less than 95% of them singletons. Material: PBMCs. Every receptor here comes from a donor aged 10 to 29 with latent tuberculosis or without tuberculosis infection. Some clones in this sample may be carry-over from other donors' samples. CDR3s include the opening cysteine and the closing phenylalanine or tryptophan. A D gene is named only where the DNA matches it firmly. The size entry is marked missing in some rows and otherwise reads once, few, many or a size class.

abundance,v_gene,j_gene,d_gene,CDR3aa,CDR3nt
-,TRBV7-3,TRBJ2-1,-,CASSPRGPASYNEQFF,TGTGCCAGCAGCCCCCGTGGGCCGGCTTCCTACAATGAGCAGTTCTTC
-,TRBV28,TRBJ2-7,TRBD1,CASSVAQGLYEQYF,TGTGCCAGCAGTGTCGCACAGGGGCTCTACGAGCAGTACTTC
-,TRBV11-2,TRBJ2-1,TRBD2,CASSLAGVGDEQFF,TGTGCCAGCAGTTTAGCGGGAGTTGGAGATGAGCAGTTCTTC
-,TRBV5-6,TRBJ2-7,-,CASSLGGGWTYEQYF,TGTGCCAGCAGCTTGGGTGGGGGGTGGACCTACGAGCAGTACTTC
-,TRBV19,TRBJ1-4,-,CASRYRVATNEKLFF,TGTGCCAGTAGGTACAGGGTAGCAACTAATGAAAAACTGTTTTTT
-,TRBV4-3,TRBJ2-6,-,CASSRTLASGANVLTF,TGCGCCAGCAGCCGGACACTAGCCTCTGGGGCCAACGTCCTGACTTTC
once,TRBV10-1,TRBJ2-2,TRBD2,CASSAGLAGVGTGELFF,TGCGCCAGCAGCGCGGGACTAGCGGGAGTGGGGACCGGGGAGCTGTTTTTT
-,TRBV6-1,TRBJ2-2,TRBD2,CASSAGLVKNTGELFF,TGTGCCAGCAGTGCCGGACTAGTCAAAAACACCGGGGAGCTGTTTTTT
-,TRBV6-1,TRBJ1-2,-,CASSEAGIIQGFSEGYTF,TGTGCCAGCAGTGAAGCGGGTATAATACAGGGTTTCTCAGAGGGCTACACCTTC
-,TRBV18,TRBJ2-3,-,CASSLPGDLDTQYF,TGTGCCAGCTCACTGCCGGGAGATCTAGATACGCAGTATTTT
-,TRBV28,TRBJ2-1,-,CASSSAGEGGGQFF,TGTGCCAGCAGTTCAGCAGGGGAAGGAGGAGGGCAGTTCTTC
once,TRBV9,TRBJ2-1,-,CASQLDGGQGYGEQFF,TGTGCCAGCCAGCTTGACGGGGGGCAGGGGTACGGTGAGCAGTTCTTC
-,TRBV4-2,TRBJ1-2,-,CASSLNQVDYGYTF,TGTGCCAGCAGCCTGAACCAGGTTGACTATGGCTACACCTTC
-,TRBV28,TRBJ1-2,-,CASSDTPFDGYTF,TGTGCCAGCAGTGATACACCCTTTGATGGCTACACCTTC
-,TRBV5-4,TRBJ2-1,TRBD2,CASTFGTSGIRNEQFF,TGTGCCAGCACCTTCGGAACTAGCGGGATTAGGAATGAGCAGTTCTTC
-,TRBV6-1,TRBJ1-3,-,CASSLTTSGNTIYF,TGTGCCAGCAGTCTAACCACCTCTGGAAACACCATATATTTT
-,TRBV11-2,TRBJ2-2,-,CASSFGGVTLFYTGELFF,TGTGCCAGCAGCTTCGGGGGAGTAACCCTCTTTTACACCGGGGAGCTGTTTTTT
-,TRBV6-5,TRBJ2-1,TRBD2,CASSNSGTSNEQFF,TGTGCCAGCAGTAATTCCGGGACTAGCAATGAGCAGTTCTTC
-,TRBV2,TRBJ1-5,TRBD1,CASRERTGFDQPQHF,TGTGCCAGCAGGGAAAGGACAGGATTCGATCAGCCCCAGCATTTT
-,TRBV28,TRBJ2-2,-,CASSFQGNTGELFF,TGTGCCAGCAGTTTTCAGGGGAACACCGGGGAGCTGTTTTTT
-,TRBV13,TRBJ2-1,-,CASSSRQVSSYNEQFF,TGTGCCAGCAGCTCAAGACAGGTAAGCTCCTACAATGAGCAGTTCTTC
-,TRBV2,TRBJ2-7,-,CASTQSRNEQYF,TGTGCCAGCACTCAGTCCAGGAACGAGCAGTACTTC
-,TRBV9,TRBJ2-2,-,CASSPPEARDDTGELFF,TGTGCCAGCAGCCCCCCCGAAGCCAGGGATGACACCGGGGAGCTGTTTTTT
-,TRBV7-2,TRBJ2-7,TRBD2,CASSLALAEIYEQYF,TGTGCCAGCAGCTTAGCCCTAGCGGAGATCTACGAGCAGTACTTC
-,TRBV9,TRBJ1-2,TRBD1,CASSQWGQGSYGYTF,TGTGCCAGCAGCCAATGGGGACAGGGTTCCTATGGCTACACCTTC
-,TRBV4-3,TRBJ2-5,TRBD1,CASSQGTGGRGETQYF,TGCGCCAGCAGCCAAGGGACAGGGGGCCGAGGGGAGACCCAGTACTTC
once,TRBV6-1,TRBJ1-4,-,CASSGQGTTNEKLFF,TGTGCCAGCAGTGGGCAGGGGACAACTAATGAAAAACTGTTTTTT
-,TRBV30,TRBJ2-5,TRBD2,CASGLAGAETQYF,TGTGCCTCGGGACTAGCGGGAGCTGAGACCCAGTACTTC
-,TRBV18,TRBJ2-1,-,CASSLGHGGNEQFF,TGTGCCAGCTCCCTGGGGCACGGCGGCAATGAGCAGTTCTTC
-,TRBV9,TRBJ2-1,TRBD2,CASSGSTLAGPTYNEQFF,TGTGCCAGCAGCGGTTCAACACTAGCGGGCCCCACCTACAATGAGCAGTTCTTC
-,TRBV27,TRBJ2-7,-,CASSNQQGADYEQYF,TGTGCCAGCAGTAACCAACAGGGAGCGGACTACGAGCAGTACTTC
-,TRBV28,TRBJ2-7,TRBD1,CASSPPRTGGYEQYF,TGTGCCAGCAGCCCCCCCCGAACAGGGGGTTACGAGCAGTACTTC
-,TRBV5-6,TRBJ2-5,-,CASSPMASFGETQYF,TGTGCCAGCAGTCCGATGGCTAGTTTTGGAGAGACCCAGTACTTC
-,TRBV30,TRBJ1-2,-,CAWSTLRYGYTF,TGTGCCTGGAGTACCCTGCGCTATGGCTACACCTTC
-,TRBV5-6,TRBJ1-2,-,CASVRWTNYGYTF,TGTGCCAGCGTAAGGTGGACAAACTATGGCTACACCTTC
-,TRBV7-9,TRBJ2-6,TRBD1,CASTVPGQGAVGANVLTF,TGTGCCAGCACCGTACCGGGACAGGGGGCCGTTGGGGCCAACGTCCTGACTTTC
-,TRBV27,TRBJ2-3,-,CASSLLAGTSTDTQYF,TGTGCCAGCAGTTTACTGGCGGGAACTAGCACAGATACGCAGTATTTT
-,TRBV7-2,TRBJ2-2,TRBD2,CASSNGRGNTGELFF,TGTGCCAGCAGTAACGGGAGGGGGAACACCGGGGAGCTGTTTTTT
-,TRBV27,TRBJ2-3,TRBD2,CAGGVLAGTYSTDTQYF,TGTGCCGGGGGGGTCCTAGCGGGAACCTATAGCACAGATACGCAGTATTTT
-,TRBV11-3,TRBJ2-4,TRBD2,CASSLGGLEDIQYF,TGTGCCAGCAGCTTAGGGGGACTAGAGGACATTCAGTACTTC
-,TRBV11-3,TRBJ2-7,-,CASSLGFGASYEQYF,TGTGCCAGCAGCTTAGGGTTTGGGGCTAGCTACGAGCAGTACTTC
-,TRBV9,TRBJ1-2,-,CASSATGNYGYTF,TGTGCCAGCAGTGCTACAGGAAACTATGGCTACACCTTC
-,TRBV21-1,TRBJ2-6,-,CASSKDSGAHSGANVLTF,TGTGCCAGCAGCAAAGATTCGGGAGCGCACTCTGGGGCCAACGTCCTGACTTTC
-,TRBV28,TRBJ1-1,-,CASKMTGLNTEAFF,TGTGCCAGCAAGATGACAGGCCTGAACACTGAAGCTTTCTTT
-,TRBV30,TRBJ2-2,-,CAWRTSRHGELFF,TGTGCCTGGAGAACTAGCCGCCACGGGGAGCTGTTTTTT
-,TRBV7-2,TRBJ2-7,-,CASSLGHLTYYEQYF,TGTGCCAGCAGCCTTGGACATCTGACTTACTACGAGCAGTACTTC
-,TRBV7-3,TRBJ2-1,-,CASSLAASSYNEQFF,TGTGCCAGCAGCTTAGCAGCGAGTTCCTACAATGAGCAGTTCTTC
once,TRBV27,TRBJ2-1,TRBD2,CASSLSLAAYNEQFF,TGTGCCAGCAGTTTGTCGCTAGCGGCGTACAATGAGCAGTTCTTC
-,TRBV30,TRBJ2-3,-,CAWTAGFTDTQYF,TGTGCCTGGACTGCGGGATTCACAGATACGCAGTATTTT
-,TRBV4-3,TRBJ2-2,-,CASSQDSTPNTGELFF,TGCGCCAGCAGCCAAGATAGTACCCCGAACACCGGGGAGCTGTTTTTT
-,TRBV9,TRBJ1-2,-,CASSVDLQGLDYGYTF,TGTGCCAGCAGCGTAGACTTGCAGGGTTTGGACTATGGCTACACCTTC
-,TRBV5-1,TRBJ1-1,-,CASSLVGAGTEAFF,TGCGCCAGCAGCTTGGTGGGGGCTGGCACTGAAGCTTTCTTT
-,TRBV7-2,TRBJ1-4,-,CASSLAGSGRGDEKLFF,TGTGCCAGCAGCTTAGCCGGCTCAGGCAGGGGCGATGAAAAACTGTTTTTT
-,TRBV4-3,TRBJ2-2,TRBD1,CASSQGTGGATGELFF,TGCGCCAGCAGCCAAGGGACAGGGGGTGCAACCGGGGAGCTGTTTTTT
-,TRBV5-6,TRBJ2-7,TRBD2,CASSWGLAGATYEQYF,TGTGCCAGCAGCTGGGGCCTAGCGGGGGCCACCTACGAGCAGTACTTC
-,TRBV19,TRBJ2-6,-,CASGSGSGANVLTF,TGTGCCAGTGGGTCGGGATCTGGGGCCAACGTCCTGACTTTC
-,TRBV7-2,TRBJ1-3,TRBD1,CASSLRQGTGNTIYF,TGTGCCAGCAGCTTAAGACAGGGAACTGGAAACACCATATATTTT